Listed here are 18 T cell receptor beta chains from one sample, sequenced in a study of cytomegalovirus exposure and HLA in healthy donors. Use of 60 Vbeta and 13 Jbeta primers characterized the PCR. The repertoire was sequenced with immunoSEQ multiplex PCR; TCRdb's copy has only in-frame clones and lacks some. The sample records approximately 160,000 clones, just under 80% being singletons. Source material: PBMCs. The receptors were sampled from a woman aged 50 to 60 in good health and CMV-seropositive.

V and J are TRBV5-4 and TRBJ2-6; TRBD1 agrees at 8 bases. CDR3 size: 15 residues. Germline V lookup: CDR1 SGHNT, CDR2 YYREEE (reference sequence). V shed 3 bases, J shed 3 bases, and the junction held 2 bases outside the gene matches. Here the CDR3 DNA reads TGTGCCAGCAGCTGGACAGGGAGTGGGGCCAACGTCCTGACTTTC. It encodes CASSWTGSGANVLTF. The full variable domain, completed using reference TRBV5-4 and TRBJ2-6, is ETGVTQSPTHLIKTRGQQVTLRCSSQSGHNTVSWYQQALGQGPQFIFQYYREEENGRGNFPPRFSGLQFPNYSSELNVNALELDDSALYLCASSWTGSGANVLTFGAGSRLTVL.

This chain uses TRBV21-1 with TRBJ1-2; no check of the table's D call, TRBD1, against the DNA was made. TRBV21-1 constitutes a pseudogene. This CDR3 comprises 19 residues. CDR3 amino acids: CASSRFQLDRGRGNYGYTF. Written as DNA, the CDR3 is TGTGCCAGCAGCCGATTCCAACTGGACAGGGGGAGGGGTAACTATGGCTACACCTTC.

The genes are TRBV5-1 and TRBJ2-5; 15 bases align to TRBD2. This CDR3 has 15 residues. The ends lost 4 bases at V and 4 bases at J; junction bases unmatched: 2. Germline lookup yields CDR1 SGHRS and CDR2 YFSETQ. CDR3 region: CASSPGLAGGETQYF. Written as DNA, the CDR3 is TGCGCCAGCAGCCCGGGACTAGCGGGAGGAGAGACCCAGTACTTC.

The chain joins TRBV28 to TRBJ1-2; D is ambiguous. CDR3 length equals 13 residues. Germline loops: CDR1 MDHEN, CDR2 SYDVKM. Deletions cut 5 bases from V and 5 bases from J, with 12 bases between. The CDR3 here is CASSRRELYGYTF. The CDR3 DNA is TGTGCCAGCAGTCGTCGAGAACTATATGGCTACACCTTC.

The chain carries TRBV9 and TRBJ2-7; D is perhaps TRBD1 (6 bases). This CDR3 has 14 residues. Germline V CDR1 and CDR2: SGDLS, YYNGEE. Trimming pared 4 bases from V and 0 bases from J, leaving 11 bases between. The CDR3 loop is CASSSRDNSYEQYF. The CDR3 bases are TGTGCCAGCAGCTCCCGGGACAACTCCTACGAGCAGTACTTC.

The chain joins TRBV10-3 to TRBJ2-5, with no clear D. Between the trimmed V and J ends, which lost 5 bases and 1 base, there was a span of 8 bases. CDR3 length: 13 amino acids. Germline lookup yields CDR1 ENHRY and CDR2 SYGVKD. The CDR3 DNA sequence: TGTGCCATCAGTAGACAACCCCAAGAGACCCAGTACTTC. Translating it yields CAISRQPQETQYF.

The J gene is TRBJ2-7, the V gene TRBV11-2, with a possible D match to TRBD1 (5 bases). There are 13 residues in the CDR3. Trimming removed 6 bases from V and 0 bases from J, with 9 bases in between. The germline V gene has CDR1 SGHAT and CDR2 FQNNGV. The CDR3 nucleotides read TGTGCCAGCAGTCTTGACAGCTCCTACGAGCAGTACTTC. Protein product: CASSLDSSYEQYF.

V and J are TRBV4-1 and TRBJ2-7; tentatively, D is TRBD2 (5 bases). Germline loops: CDR1 MGHRA, CDR2 YSYEKL. V lost 0 bases and J lost 3, with 12 bases in between. CDR3 length: 15 amino acids. The CDR3 reads CASSQDHSEGYEQYF. For the CDR3, the DNA is TGCGCCAGCAGCCAAGATCATTCTGAGGGCTACGAGCAGTACTTC.

The chain joins TRBV6-1 to TRBJ2-5; tentatively, D is TRBD1 (6 bases). The DNA end is a closer match to TRBJ2-7, so the J assignment may be wrong. The CDR3 is 13 residues long. Germline CDR1 is MNHNS and CDR2 is SASEGT. For the CDR3, the DNA is TGTGCCAGCAGTTCACAGGGTTTCTACGAGCAGTACTTC. It specifies CASSSQGFYEQYF.

Worth noting for this clone: A read error may produce the germline difference seen at one junction end. The chain is built from TRBV7-9 and TRBJ1-2; D uncertain. CDR3 length equals 12 residues. Germline V gene sequence: CDR1 SEHNR, CDR2 FQNEAQ (reference sequence). CDR3: CSSSLNYYGYTF. The CDR3 nucleotides are TGTTCCAGCAGCTTAAACTACTATGGCTACACCTTC. The variable domain in full, completed from reference TRBV7-9 and TRBJ1-2, reads DTGVSQNPRHKITKRGQNVTFRCDPISEHNRLYWYRQTLGQGPEFLTYFQNEAQLEKSRLLSDRFSAERPKGSFSTLEIQRTEQGDSAMYLCSSSLNYYGYTFGSGTRLTVV.

The V call is TRBV5-1, the J call TRBJ2-1; unclear D gene. This CDR3 has 15 amino acids. Germline V gene sequence: CDR1 SGHRS, CDR2 YFSETQ. V was pared by 0 bases and J by 1 base, with 8 bases between. The CDR3 DNA reads TGCGCCAGCAGCTTGGGTCTTATTTCCTACAATGAGCAGTTCTTC. Its protein product is CASSLGLISYNEQFF.

In its sample, this clone was seen a few times. The chain has TRBV28 and TRBJ2-7; D ambiguous. Germline values: CDR1 MDHEN, CDR2 SYDVKM. Trimming pared 6 bases from V and 3 bases from J, leaving 15 bases between. The length of the CDR3 is 14 residues. The CDR3 loop reads CASRRSNHLYEQYF. The CDR3 coding sequence is TGTGCCAGCAGGAGGTCGAACCACCTCTACGAGCAGTACTTC.

This clone has just a few counts. The chain carries TRBV19 and TRBJ1-6; D not certain. V lost 3 bases and J lost 3, with 9 bases in between. The CDR3 covers 15 residues. Germline-derived CDR1 and CDR2 are LNHDA and SQIVND (reference sequence). Here the CDR3 reads CASSMGSFYNSPLHF. The CDR3 nucleotides are TGTGCCAGTAGTATGGGCAGCTTCTATAATTCACCCCTCCACTTT.

The gene calls are TRBV27 and TRBJ2-5; D gene uncertain. The length of the CDR3 is 13 residues. Germline CDR1 and CDR2: MNHEY and SMNVEV (reference sequence). V gave up 3 bases and J gave up 0 bases, with 5 bases separating them. CDR3 coding DNA: TGTGCCAGCAGTTTCCCAGACCAAGAGACCCAGTACTTC. It codes for CASSFPDQETQYF.

Only a few counts were recorded for this clone. The chain links TRBV18 to TRBJ1-1, with 7 bases aligning to TRBD1. Germline V CDR1 and CDR2: KGHSH, LQKENI. The CDR3 totals 13 residues. Unmatched junction bases numbered 7, after V lost 4 bases and J lost 8 bases. The CDR3 nucleotides read TGTGCCAGCTCACTCGGACAGGTGGAGGAAGCTTTCTTT. Its protein product is CASSLGQVEEAFF.

A note on this clone: Other DNA sequences in this specimen translate into the identical CDR3. The chain links TRBV5-1 to TRBJ2-5; 10 bases agree with TRBD2. Germline loops: CDR1 SGHRS, CDR2 YFSETQ. The CDR3 spans 15 residues. J was trimmed by 5 bases and V by 4 bases; bases with no gene match: 8. In DNA, the CDR3 is TGCGCCAGCAGCCTCGTAGCGGGGGGAGGTGAGACCCAGTACTTC. Amino acids: CASSLVAGGGETQYF.

The chain joins TRBV9 to TRBJ1-4, with a weak D call TRBD1 (6 bases). The CDR3 runs to 16 residues. Germline assignment: CDR1 SGDLS and CDR2 YYNGEE. The V and J ends lost 4 bases and 8 bases respectively, with 21 bases between them. CDR3 loop: CASSPRQQGAREKLFF. The CDR3 DNA reads as TGTGCCAGCAGCCCTCGACAACAGGGAGCGCGCGAAAAACTGTTTTTT.

The rearrangement uses TRBV7-3 and TRBJ2-2, with no clear D. CDR3 length: 15 residues. The germline V gene encodes CDR1 SGHTA and CDR2 FQGTGA. Trimming removed 0 bases at V and 1 base at J, with 6 bases between. CDR3 sequence reads: CASSLTRENTGELFF. The CDR3 DNA is TGTGCCAGCAGCTTAACGCGAGAGAACACCGGGGAGCTGTTTTTT. The variable domain in full, completed from reference TRBV7-3 and TRBJ2-2, reads GAGVSQTPSNKVTEKGKYVELRCDPISGHTALYWYRQSLGQGPEFLIYFQGTGAADDSGLPNDRFFAVRPEGSVSTLKIQRTERGDSAVYLCASSLTRENTGELFFGEGSRLTVL.